This TCR beta chain emerged from a study of blood T cell repertoires in COVID-19 (dated by TCRdb to the early 2020s). For context, the study as a whole: Samples covering the acute and convalescent phases of COVID-19 were provided by collaborators in the United States, Italy and Spain. The material from the prospective study consisted of cDNA or gDNA derived from T cells, B-cell-depleted T cells, or PBMCs. Deeply sampled blood TCRbeta repertoires from subjects exposed to, actively infected with, or recovered from COVID-19 were included in the dataset. A freely available public database, intended as a resource for researchers studying the immune response to SARS-CoV-2, is where the repertoires were released. Samples were obtained from the ongoing ImmuneRACE study (first 160 participants) and from about 1,300 subjects provided by 6 global collaborators. Nearly every sample came with metadata listing a de-identified subject ID, COVID-19 status, age in years and sex. Where available, HLA class I and class II types were taken from metadata supplied by the sample provider and were not determined by assay-based typing. Results the study describes overall, beyond this receptor: How much clinical and demographic metadata was included differed by source and by participant, and the metadata was provided uncurated.

Turning to this clone: Its target antigen remains unknown. No much larger clone is present one base from it, and per-base qualities are unavailable.

TCRbeta CDR3 regions were amplified from genomic DNA by means of the immunoSEQ Assay, a bias-controlled multiplex PCR. The authors' analysis ran thus. The number of nucleated cells in each sample was estimated by amplification of reference gene primers within the assay. To quantify the absolute abundance of each unique TCRbeta CDR3 rearrangement, sequence reads were collapsed and filtered. Productive Simpson clonality was computed per sample as the square root of Simpson's diversity index over productive rearrangements. In TCRdb, the immuneACCESS table is reduced to in-frame sequences with V and J assigned. These tables do not hold every clone; where another copy was compared, an unresolved V gene accounts for under half, and the others remain unexplained. D and trimming were read from the DNA, whereas the V and J calls and clone size are those reported in that table. The sample records about 21,000 clones, approximately 83% of which are singletons. Of the sample, about 6.3% falls within the top ten clones.

The collaborating institutions used their own protocols to collect whole blood in K2EDTA tubes. For TCRbeta analysis, collaborators shipped samples as frozen whole blood, isolated PBMCs, or DNA extracted from either of those sample types. CDR1 MNHEY and CDR2 SVGAGI are derived from the germline V gene. Measured from the cysteine to the phenylalanine, the CDR3 is 14 residues long. Only the CDR3 part of the read is kept: 42 bases, read in frame from the first base. Trimming removed 9 bases from V and 4 bases from J, leaving 16 bases between the germline ends. The sequenced sample was peripheral blood. The chain uses TRBV6-5 and TRBJ1-5, with the identity of the D gene unclear. The source is a human donor in a cohort sampled during active COVID-19. The CDR3 protein: CASTSNTGNQPQHF. The DNA sequence follows: TGTGCCAGTACCTCGAACACGGGAAATCAGCCCCAGCATTTT.